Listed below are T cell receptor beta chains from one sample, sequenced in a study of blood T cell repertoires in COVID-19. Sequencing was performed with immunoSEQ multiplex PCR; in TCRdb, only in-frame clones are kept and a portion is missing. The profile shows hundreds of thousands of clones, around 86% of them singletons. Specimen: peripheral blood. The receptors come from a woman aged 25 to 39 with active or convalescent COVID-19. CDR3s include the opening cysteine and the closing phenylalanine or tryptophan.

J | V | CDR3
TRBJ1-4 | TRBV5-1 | CASSLGPATNEKLFF
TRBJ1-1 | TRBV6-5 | CASSPREENTEAFF
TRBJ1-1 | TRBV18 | CASSPGVNRADTEAFF
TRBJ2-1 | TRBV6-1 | CASSEGTSWNEQFF
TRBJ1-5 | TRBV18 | CASSPEVGNQPQHF
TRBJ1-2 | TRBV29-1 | CSVEDRSHYGYTF
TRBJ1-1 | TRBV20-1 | CSASLIRTGANEAFF
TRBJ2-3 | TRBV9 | CASSVGSSGTDTQYF
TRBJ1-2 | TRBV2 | CASSESGVRGYGYTF
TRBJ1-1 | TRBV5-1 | CASSLVVNTEAFF
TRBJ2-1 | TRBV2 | CASSAGLQSNEQFF
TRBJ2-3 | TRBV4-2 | CASSPRPGLAGTDTQYF
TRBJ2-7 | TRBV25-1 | CASRATGTGKTYEQYF
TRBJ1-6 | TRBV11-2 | CASSFSPDRAYNSPLHF
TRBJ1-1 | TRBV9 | CASSVEATPNTEAFF
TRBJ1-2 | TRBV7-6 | CASSLVTGGAYGYTF
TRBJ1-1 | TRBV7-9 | CASSDRDPKGAYNTEAFF
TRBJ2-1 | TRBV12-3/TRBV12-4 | CASRPDSNEQFF
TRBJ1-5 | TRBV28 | CASSFQDQPQHF
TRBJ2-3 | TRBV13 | CASSLGTGSGNPDTQYF
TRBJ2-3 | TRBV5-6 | CASSTLAGGRHPSTDTQYF
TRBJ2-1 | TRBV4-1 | CASSPRLAGVEYYNEQFF
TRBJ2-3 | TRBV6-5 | CASSRGLGGGDTQYF
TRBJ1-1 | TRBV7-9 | CASSPPSQGENTEAFF
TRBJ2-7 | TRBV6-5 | CASSQTASYEQYF
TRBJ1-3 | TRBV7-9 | CASSRVQGPSGNTIYF
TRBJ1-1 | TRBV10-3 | CAIRMDREGTEAFF
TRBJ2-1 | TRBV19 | CASSIEPSGRRDEQFF
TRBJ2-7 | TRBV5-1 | CASSLGQGSEQYF
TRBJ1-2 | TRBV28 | CASSTGVEGYTF
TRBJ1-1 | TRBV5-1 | CASRSVANTEAFF
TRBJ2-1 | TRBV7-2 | CASSSLSGRSNEQFF
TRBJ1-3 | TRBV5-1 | CASSLDEQGSGNTIYF